Sequencing of this TCR beta chain was carried out in a study of blood T cell repertoires in COVID-19. On the study more broadly: The study drew acute and convalescent COVID-19 samples from the United States, Italy and Spain. T cells, B-cell-depleted T cells, or PBMCs provided the cDNA or gDNA that served as material.

Authors' data handling: Researchers report that nucleated cell counts were estimated from reference gene primer amplification. The table came from immunoSEQ multiplex PCR; TCRdb's copy has only in-frame clones and leaves some out. The V and J calls and clone size are taken from that table; D and trimming were inferred from the DNA. The table records some 250,000 clones, 86% of them present only once. The germline V gene encodes CDR1 SNHLY and CDR2 FYNNEI. With 6 bases clipped from V and 7 bases from J, the junction kept 14 bases outside the gene matches. There are 15 residues in the CDR3. This clone was counted ten times or more.

The chain is built from TRBV2 and TRBJ2-7; TRBD1 agrees at 8 bases. The source is a man aged 25-45 years who had recovered from COVID-19. Sequenced material: peripheral blood. CDR3 protein: CASSAGQVQPGEQYF. In DNA, the CDR3 is TGTGCCAGCAGCGCGGGACAGGTACAACCGGGGGAGCAGTACTTC.